This TCR beta chain was observed in a study of CD8 T cells in ankylosing spondylitis. The germline CDR1 and CDR2 sequences are SGHRS and YFSETQ. The CDR3 contains 15 residues. As for this clonotype: What it recognizes is unknown. The junction departs from the called germline gene at one end, perhaps through a read error.

Findings and limits, study-wide: One TCR beta motif, made up of several highly homologous variants, appeared characteristic of ankylosing spondylitis blood.

TCRdb reprocessed the 5' RACE reads with MiXCR, giving one entry per CDR3 protein. The table shows 800,000 to 900,000 distinct CDR3 sequences, with 10% to 15% occurring only once. This TCR came from a male donor with ankylosing spondylitis. The chain links TRBV5-1 to TRBJ1-3, with a possible D match to TRBD1 (5 bases). The sample was blood, either unsorted or a sorted T cell fraction (not recorded which). The CDR3: CASSGQGSSGNTIYF. DNA of the CDR3: TGCGCGAGCAGCGGTCAGGGCTCCTCTGGAAACACCATATATTTT.